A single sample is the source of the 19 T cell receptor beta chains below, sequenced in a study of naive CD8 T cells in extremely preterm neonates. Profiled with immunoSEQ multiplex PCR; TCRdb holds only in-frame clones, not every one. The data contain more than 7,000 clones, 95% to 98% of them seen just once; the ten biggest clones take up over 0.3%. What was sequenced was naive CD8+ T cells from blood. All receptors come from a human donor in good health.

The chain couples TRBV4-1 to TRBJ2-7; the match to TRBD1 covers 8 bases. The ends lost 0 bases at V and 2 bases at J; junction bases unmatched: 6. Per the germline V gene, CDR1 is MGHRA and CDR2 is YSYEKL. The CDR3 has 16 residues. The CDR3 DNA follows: TGCGCCAGCAGCCAAGATGCCTTGGGACAGGCCTACGAGCAGTACTTC. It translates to CASSQDALGQAYEQYF.

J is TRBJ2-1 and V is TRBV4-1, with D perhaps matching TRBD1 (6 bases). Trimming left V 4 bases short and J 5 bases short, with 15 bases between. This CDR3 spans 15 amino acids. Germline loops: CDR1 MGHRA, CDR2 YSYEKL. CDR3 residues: CASSPEAGENNEQFF. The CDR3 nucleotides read TGCGCCAGCAGCCCGGAGGCAGGGGAGAACAATGAGCAGTTCTTC.

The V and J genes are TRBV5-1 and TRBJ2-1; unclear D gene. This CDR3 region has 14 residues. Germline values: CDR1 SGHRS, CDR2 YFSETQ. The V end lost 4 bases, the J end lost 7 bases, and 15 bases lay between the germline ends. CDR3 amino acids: CASSVLYRGNEQFF. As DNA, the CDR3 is TGCGCCAGCAGCGTGCTTTATAGAGGTAATGAGCAGTTCTTC.

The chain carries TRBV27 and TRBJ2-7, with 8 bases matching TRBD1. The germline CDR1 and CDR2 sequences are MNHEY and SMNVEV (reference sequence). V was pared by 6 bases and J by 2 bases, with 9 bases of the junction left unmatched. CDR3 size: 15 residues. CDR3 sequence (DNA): TGTGCCAGCAGCTGGGGAACAGGGGGAGCCTACGAGCAGTACTTC. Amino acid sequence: CASSWGTGGAYEQYF.

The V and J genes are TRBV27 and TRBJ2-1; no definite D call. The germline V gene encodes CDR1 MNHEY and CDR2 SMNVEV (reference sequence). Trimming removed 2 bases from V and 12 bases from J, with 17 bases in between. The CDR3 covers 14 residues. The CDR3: CASSLVEPSMGQFF. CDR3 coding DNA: TGTGCCAGCAGTTTAGTGGAGCCATCTATGGGGCAGTTCTTC.

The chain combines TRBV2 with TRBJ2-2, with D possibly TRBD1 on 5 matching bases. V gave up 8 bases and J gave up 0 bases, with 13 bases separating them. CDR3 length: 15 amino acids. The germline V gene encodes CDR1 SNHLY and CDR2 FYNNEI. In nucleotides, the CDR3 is TGTGCCAGCCAAGTAGGGGAAACGAACACCGGGGAGCTGTTTTTT. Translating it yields CASQVGETNTGELFF.

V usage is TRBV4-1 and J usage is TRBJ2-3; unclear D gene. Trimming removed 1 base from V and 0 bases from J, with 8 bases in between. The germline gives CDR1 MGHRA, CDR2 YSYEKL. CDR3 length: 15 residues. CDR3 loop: CASSQGGTSTDTQYF. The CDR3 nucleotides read TGCGCCAGCAGCCAAGGCGGTACTAGCACAGATACGCAGTATTTT.

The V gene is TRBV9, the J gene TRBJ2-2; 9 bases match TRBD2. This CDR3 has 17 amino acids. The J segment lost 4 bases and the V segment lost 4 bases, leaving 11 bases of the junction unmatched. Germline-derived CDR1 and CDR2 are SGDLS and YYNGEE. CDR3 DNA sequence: TGTGCCAGCAGCCCCAGACTAGCGGCCGAATCCACCGGGGAGCTGTTTTTT. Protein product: CASSPRLAAESTGELFF.

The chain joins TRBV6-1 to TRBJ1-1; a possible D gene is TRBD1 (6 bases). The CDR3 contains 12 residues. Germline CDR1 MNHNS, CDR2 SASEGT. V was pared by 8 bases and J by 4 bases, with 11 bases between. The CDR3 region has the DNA TGTGCCAGCTTAATAGGGGGCACTGAAGCTTTCTTT. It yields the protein CASLIGGTEAFF.

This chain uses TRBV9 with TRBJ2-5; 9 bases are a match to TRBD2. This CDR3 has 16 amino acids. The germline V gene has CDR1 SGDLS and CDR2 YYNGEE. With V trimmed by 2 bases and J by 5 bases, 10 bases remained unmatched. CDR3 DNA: TGTGCCAGCAGCGTTAGAGCGGGAGGTATTATCGAGACCCAGTACTTC. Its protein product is CASSVRAGGIIETQYF. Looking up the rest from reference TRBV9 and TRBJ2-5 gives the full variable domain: DSGVTQTPKHLITATGQRVTLRCSPRSGDLSVYWYQQSLDQGLQFLIQYYNGEERAKGNILERFSAQQFPDLHSELNLSSLELGDSALYFCASSVRAGGIIETQYFGPGTRLLVL.

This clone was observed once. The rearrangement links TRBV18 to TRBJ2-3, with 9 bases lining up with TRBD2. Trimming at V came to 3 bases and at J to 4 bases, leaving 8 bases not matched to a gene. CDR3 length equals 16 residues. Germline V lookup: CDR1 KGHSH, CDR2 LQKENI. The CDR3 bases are TGTGCCAGCTCACCCCCGGGACTAGCTAGTCCAGATACGCAGTATTTT. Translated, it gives CASSPPGLASPDTQYF.

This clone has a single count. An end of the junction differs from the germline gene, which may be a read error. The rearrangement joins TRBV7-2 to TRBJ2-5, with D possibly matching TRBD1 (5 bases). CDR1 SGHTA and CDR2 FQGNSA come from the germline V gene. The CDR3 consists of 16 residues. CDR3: CASNTPRDSLQDTQYF. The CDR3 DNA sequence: TGTGCCAGCAACACGCCTCGTGACAGCCTCCAAGATACCCAGTACTTC. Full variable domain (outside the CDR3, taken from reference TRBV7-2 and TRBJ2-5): GAGVSQSPSNKVTEKGKDVELRCDPISGHTALYWYRQSLGQGLEFLIYFQGNSAPDKSGLPSDRFSAERTGGSVSTLTIQRTQQEDSAVYLCASNTPRDSLQDTQYFGPGTRLLVL.

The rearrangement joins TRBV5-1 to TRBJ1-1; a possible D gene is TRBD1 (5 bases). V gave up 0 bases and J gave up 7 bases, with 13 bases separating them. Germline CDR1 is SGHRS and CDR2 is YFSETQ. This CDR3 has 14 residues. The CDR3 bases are TGCGCCAGCAGCTTGGATGGAGGGACTTTTGAAGCTTTCTTT. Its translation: CASSLDGGTFEAFF.

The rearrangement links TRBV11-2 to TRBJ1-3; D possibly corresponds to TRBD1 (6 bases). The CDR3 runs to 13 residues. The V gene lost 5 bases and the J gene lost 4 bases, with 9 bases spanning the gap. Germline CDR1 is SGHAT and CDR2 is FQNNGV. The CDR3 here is CASSPGEGNTIYF. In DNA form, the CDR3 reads TGTGCCAGCAGCCCAGGGGAGGGAAACACCATATATTTT.

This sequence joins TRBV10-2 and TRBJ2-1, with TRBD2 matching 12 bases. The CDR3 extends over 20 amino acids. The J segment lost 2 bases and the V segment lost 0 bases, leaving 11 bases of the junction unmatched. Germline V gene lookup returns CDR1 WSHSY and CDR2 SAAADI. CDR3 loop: CASSESEGLAGGLPYNEQFF. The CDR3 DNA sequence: TGCGCCAGCAGTGAGTCAGAGGGGCTAGCGGGAGGGCTTCCCTACAATGAGCAGTTCTTC.

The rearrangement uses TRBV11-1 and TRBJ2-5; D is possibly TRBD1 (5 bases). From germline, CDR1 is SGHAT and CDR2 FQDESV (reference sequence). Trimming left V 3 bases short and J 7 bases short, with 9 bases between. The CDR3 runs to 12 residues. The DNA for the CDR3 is TGTGCCAGCAGCTTCGACAGTAGGACCCAGTACTTC. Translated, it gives CASSFDSRTQYF.

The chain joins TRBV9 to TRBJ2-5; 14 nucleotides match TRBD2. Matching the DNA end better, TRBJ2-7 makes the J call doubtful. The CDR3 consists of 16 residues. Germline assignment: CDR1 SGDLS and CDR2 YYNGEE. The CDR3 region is CASSPGTSGSSYEQYF. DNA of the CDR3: TGTGCCAGCAGCCCGGGGACTAGCGGGAGCTCCTACGAGCAGTACTTC.

In DNA form, the CDR3 reads TGTGCCAGCGGAAGGAGAAGTAACTACGAGCAGTACTTC. Protein sequence: CASGRRSNYEQYF. This chain connects TRBV2 to TRBJ2-7, with D unclear. V lost 8 bases and J 3 bases, leaving 14 bases between the germline ends. CDR3 length equals 13 residues. Germline V CDR1 and CDR2: SNHLY, FYNNEI.

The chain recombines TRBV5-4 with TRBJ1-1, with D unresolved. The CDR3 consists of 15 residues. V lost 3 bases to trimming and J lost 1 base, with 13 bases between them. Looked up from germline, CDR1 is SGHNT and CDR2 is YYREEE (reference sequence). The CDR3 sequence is CASSSAEDPNTEAFF. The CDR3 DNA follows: TGTGCCAGCAGCTCCGCGGAGGACCCGAACACTGAAGCTTTCTTT. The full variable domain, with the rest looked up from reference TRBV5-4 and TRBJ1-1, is ETGVTQSPTHLIKTRGQQVTLRCSSQSGHNTVSWYQQALGQGPQFIFQYYREEENGRGNFPPRFSGLQFPNYSSELNVNALELDDSALYLCASSSAEDPNTEAFFGQGTRLTVV.